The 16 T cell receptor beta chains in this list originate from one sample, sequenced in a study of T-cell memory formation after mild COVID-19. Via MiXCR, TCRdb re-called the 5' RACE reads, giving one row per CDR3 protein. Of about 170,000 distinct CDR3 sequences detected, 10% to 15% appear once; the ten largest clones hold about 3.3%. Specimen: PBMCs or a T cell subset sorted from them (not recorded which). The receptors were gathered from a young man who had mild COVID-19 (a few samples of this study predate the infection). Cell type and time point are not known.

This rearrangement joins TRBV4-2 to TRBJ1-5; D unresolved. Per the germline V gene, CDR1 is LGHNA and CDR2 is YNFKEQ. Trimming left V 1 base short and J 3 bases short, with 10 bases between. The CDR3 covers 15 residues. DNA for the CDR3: TGTGCCAGCAGCCAAGGGCCCGGCTTCAATCAGCCCCAGCATTTT. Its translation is CASSQGPGFNQPQHF.

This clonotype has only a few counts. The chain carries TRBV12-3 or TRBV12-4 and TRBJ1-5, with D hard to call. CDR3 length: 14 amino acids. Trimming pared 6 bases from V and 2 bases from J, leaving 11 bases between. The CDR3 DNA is TGTGCCAGCAGCCATGAGGGCCGCAATCAGCCCCAGCATTTT. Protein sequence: CASSHEGRNQPQHF.

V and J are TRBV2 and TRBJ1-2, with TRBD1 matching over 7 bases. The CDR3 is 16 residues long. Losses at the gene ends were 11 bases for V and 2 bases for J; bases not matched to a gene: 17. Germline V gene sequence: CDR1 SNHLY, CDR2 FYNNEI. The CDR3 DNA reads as TGTGCCGGACTAGGGGGCTCGGGAAGAAAGAACTATGGCTACACCTTC. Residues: CAGLGGSGRKNYGYTF. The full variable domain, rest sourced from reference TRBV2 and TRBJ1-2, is EPEVTQTPSHQVTQMGQEVILRCVPISNHLYFYWYRQILGQKVEFLVSFYNNEISEKSEIFDDQFSVERPDGSNFTLKIRSTKLEDSAMYFCAGLGGSGRKNYGYTFGSGTRLTVV.

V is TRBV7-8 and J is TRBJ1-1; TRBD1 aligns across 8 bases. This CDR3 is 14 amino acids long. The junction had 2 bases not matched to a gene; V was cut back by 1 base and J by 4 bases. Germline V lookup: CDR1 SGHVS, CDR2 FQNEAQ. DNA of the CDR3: TGTGCCAGCAGCTTAGGGACAGGGTCCACTGAAGCTTTCTTT. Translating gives CASSLGTGSTEAFF.

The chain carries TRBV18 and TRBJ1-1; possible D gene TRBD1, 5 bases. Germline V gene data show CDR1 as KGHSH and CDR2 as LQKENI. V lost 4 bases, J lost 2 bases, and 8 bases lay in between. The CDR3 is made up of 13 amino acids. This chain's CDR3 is CASSRDSNTEAFF. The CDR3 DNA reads TGTGCCAGCTCACGTGACAGTAACACTGAAGCTTTCTTT.

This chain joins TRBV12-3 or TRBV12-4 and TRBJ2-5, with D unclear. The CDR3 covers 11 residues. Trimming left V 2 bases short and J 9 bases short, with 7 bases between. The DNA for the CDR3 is TGTGCCAGCAGTTTACTGGCGTCCCAGTACTTC. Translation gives CASSLLASQYF.

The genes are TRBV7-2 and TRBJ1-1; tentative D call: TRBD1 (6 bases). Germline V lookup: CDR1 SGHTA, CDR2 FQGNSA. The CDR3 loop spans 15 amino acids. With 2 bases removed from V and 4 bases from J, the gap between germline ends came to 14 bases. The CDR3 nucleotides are TGTGCCAGCAGCTTAATGGGGGCGCGGGGCACTGAAGCTTTCTTT. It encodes CASSLMGARGTEAFF.

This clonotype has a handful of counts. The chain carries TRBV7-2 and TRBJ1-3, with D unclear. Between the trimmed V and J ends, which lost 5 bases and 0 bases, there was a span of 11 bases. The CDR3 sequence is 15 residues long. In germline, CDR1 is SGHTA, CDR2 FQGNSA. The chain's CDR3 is CASSPALVSGNTIYF. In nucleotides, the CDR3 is TGTGCCAGCAGCCCAGCCCTGGTCTCTGGAAACACCATATATTTT. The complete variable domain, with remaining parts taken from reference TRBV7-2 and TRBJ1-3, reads GAGVSQSPSNKVTEKGKDVELRCDPISGHTALYWYRQSLGQGLEFLIYFQGNSAPDKSGLPSDRFSAERTGGSVSTLTIQRTQQEDSAVYLCASSPALVSGNTIYFGEGSWLTVV.

In nucleotides, the CDR3 is TGCAGTGCTCCGGAACAGGGGTACGGCTACACCTTC. Amino acids: CSAPEQGYGYTF. This chain joins TRBV20-1 and TRBJ1-2; 7 bases align to TRBD1. From germline, CDR1 is DFQATT and CDR2 SNEGSKA (reference sequence). CDR3 length: 12 amino acids. Trimming removed 5 bases from V and 8 bases from J; junction bases left unmatched: 8.

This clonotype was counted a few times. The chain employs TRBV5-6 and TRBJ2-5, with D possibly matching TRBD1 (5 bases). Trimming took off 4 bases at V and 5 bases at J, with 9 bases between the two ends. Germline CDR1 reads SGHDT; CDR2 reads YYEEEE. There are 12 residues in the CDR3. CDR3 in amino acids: CASSGHRETQYF. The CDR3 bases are TGTGCCAGCAGCGGACATAGGGAGACCCAGTACTTC.

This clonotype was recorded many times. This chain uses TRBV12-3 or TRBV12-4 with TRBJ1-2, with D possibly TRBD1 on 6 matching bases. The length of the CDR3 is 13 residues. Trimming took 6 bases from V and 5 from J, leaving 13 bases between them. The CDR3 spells CASSQGQRYGYTF. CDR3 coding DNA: TGTGCCAGCAGCCAAGGACAGCGTTATGGCTACACCTTC.

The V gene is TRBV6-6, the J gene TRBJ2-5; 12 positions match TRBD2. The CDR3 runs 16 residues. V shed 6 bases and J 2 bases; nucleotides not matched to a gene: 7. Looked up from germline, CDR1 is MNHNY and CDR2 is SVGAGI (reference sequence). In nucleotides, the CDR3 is TGTGCCAGCAGCCAAGGGACTAGCGGGCGGCAAGAGACCCAGTACTTC. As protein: CASSQGTSGRQETQYF.

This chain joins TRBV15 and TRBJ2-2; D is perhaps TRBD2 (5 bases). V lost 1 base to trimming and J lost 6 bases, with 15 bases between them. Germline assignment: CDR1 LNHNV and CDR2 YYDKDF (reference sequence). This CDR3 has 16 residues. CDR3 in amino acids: CATSRGRPLAAGELFF. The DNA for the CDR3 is TGTGCCACCAGCAGAGGGAGGCCCCTGGCCGCCGGGGAGCTGTTTTTT.

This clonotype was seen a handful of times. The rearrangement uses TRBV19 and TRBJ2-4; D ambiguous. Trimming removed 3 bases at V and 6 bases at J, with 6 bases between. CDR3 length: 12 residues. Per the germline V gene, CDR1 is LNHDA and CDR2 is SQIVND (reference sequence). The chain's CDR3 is CASSIPGNIQYF. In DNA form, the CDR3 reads TGTGCCAGTAGTATCCCCGGAAACATTCAGTACTTC.

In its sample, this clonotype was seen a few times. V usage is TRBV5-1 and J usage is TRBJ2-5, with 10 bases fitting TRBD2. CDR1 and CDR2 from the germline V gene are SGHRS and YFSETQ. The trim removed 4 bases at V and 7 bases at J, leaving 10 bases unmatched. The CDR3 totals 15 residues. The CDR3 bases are TGCGCCAGCAGCACAAGCGGGGGGGCCTTAGTGACCCAGTACTTC. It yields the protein CASSTSGGALVTQYF.

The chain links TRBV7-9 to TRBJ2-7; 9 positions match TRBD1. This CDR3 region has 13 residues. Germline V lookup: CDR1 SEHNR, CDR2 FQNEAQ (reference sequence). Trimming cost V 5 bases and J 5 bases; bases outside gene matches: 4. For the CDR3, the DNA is TGTGCCAGCAGCCGAACAGGGGGCCACGAGCAGTACGTC. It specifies CASSRTGGHEQYV.